This TCR beta chain was observed in a study of blood T cells in healthy people across ages. General study points: Any conclusive comparison of naive versus antigen-experienced cells was prevented by using unsorted PBMCs.

This clonotype occurred a few times. Its antigen remains unidentified. V was clipped by 2 bases and J by 11 bases, with 10 bases between them. CDR1 and CDR2 (germline): SGHRS, YFSETQ. This CDR3 comprises 11 residues. Using a J-beta primer mix together with a sample-barcoded 5' primer, a second PCR was run for roughly 7 to 11 cycles. TCRdb called the 5' RACE reads again in MiXCR, with one record for every CDR3 protein. The sample gives around 1.5 million distinct CDR3 sequences, approximately 60% of which show up once; about 6.3% is in the top ten. This receptor was identified in a man younger than 30 in good health. Sequencing was carried out using blood. The chain links TRBV5-1 to TRBJ1-2; TRBD1 is a possible D gene (6 bases). The CDR3 DNA follows: TGCGCCAGCAGCTTTGGACAGATATACACCTTC. Residues: CASSFGQIYTF.